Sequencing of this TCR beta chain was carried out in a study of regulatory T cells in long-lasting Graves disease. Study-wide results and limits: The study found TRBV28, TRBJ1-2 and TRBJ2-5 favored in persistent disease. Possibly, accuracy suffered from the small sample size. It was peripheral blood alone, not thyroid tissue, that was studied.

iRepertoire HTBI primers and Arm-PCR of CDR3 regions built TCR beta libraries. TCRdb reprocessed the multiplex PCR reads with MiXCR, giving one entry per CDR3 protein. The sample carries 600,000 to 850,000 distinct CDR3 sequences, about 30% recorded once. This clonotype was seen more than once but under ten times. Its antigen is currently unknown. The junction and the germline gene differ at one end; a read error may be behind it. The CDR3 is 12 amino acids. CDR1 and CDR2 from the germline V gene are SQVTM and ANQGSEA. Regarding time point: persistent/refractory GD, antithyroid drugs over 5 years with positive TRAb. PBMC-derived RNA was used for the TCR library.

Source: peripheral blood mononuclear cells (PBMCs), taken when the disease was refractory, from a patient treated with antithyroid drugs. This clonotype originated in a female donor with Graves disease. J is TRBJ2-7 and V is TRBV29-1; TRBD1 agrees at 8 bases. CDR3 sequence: CSAVQGVDEQHF. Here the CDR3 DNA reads TGCAGCGCTGTACAGGGGGTTGACGAGCAGCACTTC.